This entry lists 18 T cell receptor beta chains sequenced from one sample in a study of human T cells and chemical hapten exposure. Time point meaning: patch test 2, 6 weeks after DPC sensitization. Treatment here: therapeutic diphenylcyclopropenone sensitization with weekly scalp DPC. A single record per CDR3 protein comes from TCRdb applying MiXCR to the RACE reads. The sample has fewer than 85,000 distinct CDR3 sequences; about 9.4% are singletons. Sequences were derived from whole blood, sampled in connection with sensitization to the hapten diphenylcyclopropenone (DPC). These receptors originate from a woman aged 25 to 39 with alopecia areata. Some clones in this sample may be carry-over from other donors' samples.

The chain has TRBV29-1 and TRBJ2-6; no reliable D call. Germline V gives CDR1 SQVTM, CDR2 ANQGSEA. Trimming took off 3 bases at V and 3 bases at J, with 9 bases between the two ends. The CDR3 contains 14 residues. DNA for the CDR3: TGCAGCGTTGACCCGGGTAGTGGGGCCAACGTCCTGACTTTC. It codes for CSVDPGSGANVLTF.

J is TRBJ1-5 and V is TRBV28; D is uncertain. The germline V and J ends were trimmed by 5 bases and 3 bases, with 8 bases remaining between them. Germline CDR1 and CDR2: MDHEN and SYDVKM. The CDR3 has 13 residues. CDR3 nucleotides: TGTGCCAGCAGTCCCGGATTCAATCAGCCCCAGCATTTT. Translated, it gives CASSPGFNQPQHF.

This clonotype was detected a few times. As DNA, the CDR3 is TGTGCCAGCAGCGGTGATAGCAATCAGCCCCAGCATTTT. This codes for CASSGDSNQPQHF. The gene calls are TRBV4-2 and TRBJ1-5; the D is unclear. Trimming pared 5 bases from V and 0 bases from J, leaving 5 bases between. The length of the CDR3 is 13 residues. Germline V lookup: CDR1 LGHNA, CDR2 YNFKEQ.

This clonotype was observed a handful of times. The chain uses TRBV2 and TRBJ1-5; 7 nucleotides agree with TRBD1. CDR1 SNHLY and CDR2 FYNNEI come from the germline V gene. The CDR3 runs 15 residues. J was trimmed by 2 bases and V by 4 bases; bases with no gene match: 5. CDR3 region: CASSASGTGNQPQHF. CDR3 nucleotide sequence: TGTGCCAGCAGTGCATCCGGGACAGGCAATCAGCCCCAGCATTTT.

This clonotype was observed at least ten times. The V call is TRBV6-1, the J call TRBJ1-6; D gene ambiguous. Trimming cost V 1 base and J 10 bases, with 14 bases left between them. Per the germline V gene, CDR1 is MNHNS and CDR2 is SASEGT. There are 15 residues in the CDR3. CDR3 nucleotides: TGTGCCAGCAGTGAAGGGTTCGGGCAGAGGTCACCCCTCCACTTT. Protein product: CASSEGFGQRSPLHF.

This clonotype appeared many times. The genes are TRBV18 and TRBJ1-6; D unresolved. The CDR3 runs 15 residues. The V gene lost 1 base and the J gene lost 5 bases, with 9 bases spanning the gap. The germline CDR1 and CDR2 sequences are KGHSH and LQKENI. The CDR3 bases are TGTGCCAGCTCACCACTCACAGCTGATAATTCACCCCTCCACTTT. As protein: CASSPLTADNSPLHF. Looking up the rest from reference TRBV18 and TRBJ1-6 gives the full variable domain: NAGVMQNPRHLVRRRGQEARLRCSPMKGHSHVYWYRQLPEEGLKFMVYLQKENIIDESGMPKERFSAEFPKEGPSILRIQQVVRGDSAAYFCASSPLTADNSPLHFGNGTRLTVT.

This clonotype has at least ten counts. CDR3 coding DNA: TGTGCCAGCAGGGGGGAACCCCTCGGCTATGGCTACACCTTC. As protein: CASRGEPLGYGYTF. The chain joins TRBV2 to TRBJ1-2; perhaps TRBD1 as D (5 bases). Germline V CDR1 and CDR2: SNHLY, FYNNEI. V gave up 6 bases and J gave up 4 bases, with 15 bases separating them. This CDR3 contains 14 residues.

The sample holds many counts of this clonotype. In DNA form, the CDR3 reads TGCGCCAGCAGTGAGAACAGGGCTTACGGTCAGCCCCAGCATTTT. As protein: CASSENRAYGQPQHF. V and J are TRBV10-2 and TRBJ1-5; D possibly corresponds to TRBD1 (6 bases). The CDR3 is 15 amino acids. The V and J ends lost 2 bases and 6 bases respectively, with 14 bases between them. Germline V lookup: CDR1 WSHSY, CDR2 SAAADI.

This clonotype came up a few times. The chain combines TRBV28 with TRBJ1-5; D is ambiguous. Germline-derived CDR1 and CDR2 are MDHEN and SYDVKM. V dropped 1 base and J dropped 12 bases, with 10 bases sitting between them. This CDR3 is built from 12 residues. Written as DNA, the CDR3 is TGTGCCAGCAGTTTATTGGGAGGGCTCCAGCATTTT. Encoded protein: CASSLLGGLQHF.

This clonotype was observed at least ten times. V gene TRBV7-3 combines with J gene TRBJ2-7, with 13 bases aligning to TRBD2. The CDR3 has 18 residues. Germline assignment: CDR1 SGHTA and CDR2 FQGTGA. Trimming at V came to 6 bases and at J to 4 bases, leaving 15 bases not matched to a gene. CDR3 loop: CASRRGPTPGLAGYEQYF. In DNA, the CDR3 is TGTGCCAGCAGACGAGGACCGACTCCGGGACTAGCGGGATACGAGCAGTACTTC. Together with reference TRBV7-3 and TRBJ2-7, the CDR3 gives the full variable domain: GAGVSQTPSNKVTEKGKYVELRCDPISGHTALYWYRQSLGQGPEFLIYFQGTGAADDSGLPNDRFFAVRPEGSVSTLKIQRTERGDSAVYLCASRRGPTPGLAGYEQYFGPGTRLTVT.

This chain's CDR3 is CASSPDRSNTEAFF. CDR3 nucleotide sequence: TGTGCCAGCTCACCCGACAGGTCGAACACTGAAGCTTTCTTT. The V gene is TRBV18, the J gene TRBJ1-1; weak D call: TRBD1 (6 bases). This CDR3 contains 14 residues. With 3 bases removed from V and 1 base from J, the gap between germline ends came to 9 bases. Germline CDR1 and CDR2: KGHSH and LQKENI.

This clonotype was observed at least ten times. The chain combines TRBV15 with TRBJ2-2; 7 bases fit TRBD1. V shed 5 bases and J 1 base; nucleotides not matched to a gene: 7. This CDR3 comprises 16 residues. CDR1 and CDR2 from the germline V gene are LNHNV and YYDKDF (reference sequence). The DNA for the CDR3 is TGTGCCACCAGCGGGGTTCGACAGGGGAACACCGGGGAGCTGTTTTTT. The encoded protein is CATSGVRQGNTGELFF.

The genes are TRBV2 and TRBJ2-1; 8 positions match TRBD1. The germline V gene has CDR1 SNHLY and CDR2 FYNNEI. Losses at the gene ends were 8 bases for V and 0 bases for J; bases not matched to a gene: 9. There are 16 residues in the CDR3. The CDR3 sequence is CASDQQGVFSYNEQFF. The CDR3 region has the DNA TGTGCCAGCGATCAACAGGGGGTTTTCTCCTACAATGAGCAGTTCTTC.

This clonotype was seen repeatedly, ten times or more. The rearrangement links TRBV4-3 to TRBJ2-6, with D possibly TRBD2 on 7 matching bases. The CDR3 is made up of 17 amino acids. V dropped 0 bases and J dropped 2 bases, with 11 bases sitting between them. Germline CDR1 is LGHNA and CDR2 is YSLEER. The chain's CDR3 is CASSQDGGGAGANVLTF. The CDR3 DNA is TGCGCCAGCAGCCAAGATGGGGGGGGCGCTGGGGCCAACGTCCTGACTTTC.

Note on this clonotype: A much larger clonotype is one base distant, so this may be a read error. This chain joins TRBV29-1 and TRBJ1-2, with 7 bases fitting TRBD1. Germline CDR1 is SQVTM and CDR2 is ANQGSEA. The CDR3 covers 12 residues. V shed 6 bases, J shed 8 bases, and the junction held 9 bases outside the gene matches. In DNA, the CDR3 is TGCAGCGTGAATTTGACAGGGCGCGGCTACACCTTC. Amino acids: CSVNLTGRGYTF.

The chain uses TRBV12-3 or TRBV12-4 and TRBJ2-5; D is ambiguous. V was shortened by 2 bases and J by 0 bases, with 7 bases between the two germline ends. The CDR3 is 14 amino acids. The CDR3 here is CASSLPRDQETQYF. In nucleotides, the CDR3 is TGTGCCAGCAGTTTACCCCGGGACCAAGAGACCCAGTACTTC.

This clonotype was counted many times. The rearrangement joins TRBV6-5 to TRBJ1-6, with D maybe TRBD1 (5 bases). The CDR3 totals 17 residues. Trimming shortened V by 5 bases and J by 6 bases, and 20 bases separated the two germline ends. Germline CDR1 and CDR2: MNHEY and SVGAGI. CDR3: CASSEPNSGRGNSPLHF. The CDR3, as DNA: TGTGCCAGCAGTGAGCCGAATTCGGGACGGGGTAATTCACCCCTCCACTTT.

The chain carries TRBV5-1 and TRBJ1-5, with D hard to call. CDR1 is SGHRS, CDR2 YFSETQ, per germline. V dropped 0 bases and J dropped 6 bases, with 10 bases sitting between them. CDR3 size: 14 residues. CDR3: CASSLVSQGQPQHF. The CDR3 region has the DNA TGCGCCAGCAGCTTGGTGTCCCAAGGTCAGCCCCAGCATTTT.